The entry below describes one TCR beta chain. The PCR had 60 Vbeta and 13 Jbeta primers. The protocol was immunoSEQ multiplex PCR, while the TCRdb copy is restricted to in-frame clones and leaves out a portion. The table has roughly 99,000 clones, 60% to 85% seen once; the top ten hold over 15%. The germline CDR1 and CDR2 sequences are ENHRY and SYGVKD. The V gene lost 4 bases and the J gene lost 1 base, with 5 bases spanning the gap. The CDR3 length is 13 residues. The data derive from a study of cytomegalovirus exposure and HLA in healthy donors. This sequence originates from a man in his sixties in good health and CMV-seropositive. This sequence joins TRBV10-3 and TRBJ1-5, with D perhaps TRBD1 (5 bases). Sequencing input: PBMCs. The CDR3 nucleotides are TGTGCCATCAGTGGGGGCAGCAATCAGCCCCAGCATTTT. It encodes CAISGGSNQPQHF.